This T cell receptor beta chain was sequenced for a study of cytomegalovirus exposure and HLA in healthy donors. The CDR3 extends over 15 amino acids. V lost 3 bases, J lost 3 bases, and 12 bases lay in between. Germline V gene sequence: CDR1 LNHDA, CDR2 SQIVND (reference sequence). It was with 60 Vbeta and 13 Jbeta primers that the PCR ran. Some clones are missing from TCRdb's copy, which holds only in-frame ones; the method was immunoSEQ multiplex PCR. The sample carries 130,000 or so clones, around 73% recorded once. A note on this clone: Its antigen is currently unknown.

These donors, healthy bone marrow donors, were studied. Study conclusions and caveats: The sole available immune exposure information was CMV serostatus. Three chains linked to CMV were shown in vitro to be specific for CMV antigens.

The chain links TRBV19 to TRBJ1-5; a possible D gene is TRBD1 (6 bases). The sequence was collected from a female donor in good health and CMV-seronegative. Material: PBMCs. CDR3 sequence: CASSIRGGPNQPQHF. The CDR3 DNA reads as TGTGCCAGTAGTATTAGGGGGGGACCCAATCAGCCCCAGCATTTT. Looking up the rest from reference TRBV19 and TRBJ1-5 gives the full variable domain: DGGITQSPKYLFRKEGQNVTLSCEQNLNHDAMYWYRQDPGQGLRLIYYSQIVNDFQKGDIAEGYSVSREKKESFPLTVTSAQKNPTAFYLCASSIRGGPNQPQHFGDGTRLSIL.